These 22 T cell receptor beta chains came from one sample sequenced in a study of identifying expanded T cells in peripheral blood. The repertoire was sequenced with immunoSEQ multiplex PCR; TCRdb's copy has only in-frame clones and lacks some. The table lists roughly 75,000 clones, roughly nine tenths of them singletons. Sequencing was carried out using blood. The receptors come from a person between 18 and 75 years old in good health.

The chain combines TRBV28 with TRBJ2-7; D is perhaps TRBD2 (6 bases). Between the trimmed V and J ends, which lost 6 bases and 3 bases, there was a span of 18 bases. Germline CDR1 reads MDHEN; CDR2 reads SYDVKM. The length of the CDR3 is 15 residues. CDR3 sequence (DNA): TGTGCCAGCAGACCGGGACTCGCCCCTCACTACGAGCAGTACTTC. Translating gives CASRPGLAPHYEQYF.

The chain combines TRBV25-1 with TRBJ2-2; D could derive from TRBD1 or TRBD2 (5 bases each). The CDR3 loop spans 14 amino acids. The germline V gene has CDR1 MGHDK and CDR2 SYGVNS. Trimming removed 6 bases from V and 6 bases from J, with 14 bases in between. In DNA form, the CDR3 reads TGTGCCAGCAGCCGGGGCGGAGAGGCCGGGGAGCTGTTTTTT. Translating gives CASSRGGEAGELFF.

This chain uses TRBV9 with TRBJ1-4, with D maybe TRBD1 (5 bases). V lost 3 bases and J 5 bases, leaving 14 bases between the germline ends. The germline V gene encodes CDR1 SGDLS and CDR2 YYNGEE. The CDR3 runs 15 residues. CDR3 nucleotide sequence: TGTGCCAGCAGCGCTCTTCCGGGGACGAATGAAAAACTGTTTTTT. This gives the protein CASSALPGTNEKLFF.

This sequence joins TRBV11-3 and TRBJ2-1; 7 nucleotides align to TRBD2. Germline V gene sequence: CDR1 SGHNT, CDR2 YENEEA. The V gene end was trimmed by 3 bases and the J gene end by 8 bases; junction bases not matched to a gene: 7. This CDR3 contains 14 residues. As DNA, the CDR3 is TGTGCCAGCAGCTTTGGGGGGGTTTTGGATGAGCAGTTCTTC. It is translated as CASSFGGVLDEQFF.

This chain uses TRBV9 with TRBJ2-7; D is perhaps TRBD2 (6 bases). From germline, CDR1 is SGDLS and CDR2 YYNGEE. There are 18 residues in the CDR3. Trimming left V 5 bases short and J 5 bases short, with 29 bases between. The CDR3 protein is CASSPEMGGGSYEDEQYF. CDR3 DNA: TGTGCCAGCAGTCCCGAAATGGGGGGAGGCTCCTATGAGGACGAGCAGTACTTC.

This chain uses TRBV4-1 with TRBJ2-2; the D is unclear. The ends were cut back, 4 bases at V and 8 bases at J, with 17 bases in the middle. CDR1 MGHRA and CDR2 YSYEKL come from the germline V gene. This CDR3 has 15 amino acids. The CDR3 DNA reads as TGCGCCAGCAGCCCCGATAGGGCCCGGGCGGGGGAGCTGTTTTTT. Its protein product is CASSPDRARAGELFF.

V is TRBV9 and J is TRBJ2-2, with no clear D. The CDR3 spans 13 residues. The V and J ends lost 5 bases and 7 bases respectively, with 12 bases between them. Germline CDR1 SGDLS, CDR2 YYNGEE. CDR3 region: CASSLSTGGELFF. CDR3 nucleotide sequence: TGTGCCAGCAGTCTTTCGACTGGCGGGGAGCTGTTTTTT.

The chain carries TRBV6-5 and TRBJ2-5; unclear D gene. Trimming removed 5 bases at V and 7 bases at J, with 14 bases between. CDR1 is MNHEY and CDR2 is SVGAGI in the germline V gene. The CDR3 loop spans 13 amino acids. The CDR3: CASSLIALGTQYF. CDR3 coding DNA: TGTGCCAGCAGTCTGATAGCCCTCGGGACCCAGTACTTC.

J is TRBJ2-1 and V is TRBV9, with 8 bases that match TRBD2. The V gene end was trimmed by 0 bases and the J gene end by 8 bases; junction bases not matched to a gene: 4. The CDR3 extends over 14 amino acids. In germline, CDR1 is SGDLS, CDR2 YYNGEE. The CDR3 nucleotides read TGTGCCAGCAGCGTAGACCTGACTAGCGATGAGCAGTTCTTC. Translating gives CASSVDLTSDEQFF.

The J gene is TRBJ1-1, the V gene TRBV9, with D unclear. Germline V lookup: CDR1 SGDLS, CDR2 YYNGEE. The CDR3 extends over 15 amino acids. V gave up 3 bases and J gave up 0 bases, with 12 bases separating them. CDR3: CASSARGVMNTEAFF. As DNA, the CDR3 is TGTGCCAGCAGCGCCCGGGGAGTCATGAACACTGAAGCTTTCTTT.

V usage is TRBV5-6 and J usage is TRBJ2-6, with 7 positions matching TRBD1. The length of the CDR3 is 18 residues. Trimming cost V 4 bases and J 0 bases; bases outside gene matches: 10. Germline CDR1 and CDR2: SGHDT and YYEEEE. Here the CDR3 DNA reads TGTGCCAGCAGCCCCCGACAGGGAAAGGGCTCTGGGGCCAACGTCCTGACTTTC. Its protein product is CASSPRQGKGSGANVLTF.

The V and J genes are TRBV19 and TRBJ2-2, with TRBD1 identical over 7 bases. With V trimmed by 2 bases and J by 3 bases, 6 bases remained unmatched. CDR1 is LNHDA and CDR2 is SQIVND in the germline V gene (reference sequence). The CDR3 consists of 16 residues. The CDR3 loop is CASSIRQGGHTGELFF. The CDR3 DNA reads as TGTGCCAGTAGTATACGACAGGGCGGTCACACCGGGGAGCTGTTTTTT.

The chain recombines TRBV18 with TRBJ2-7; D not certain. The germline gives CDR1 KGHSH, CDR2 LQKENI. This CDR3 has 13 residues. V dropped 3 bases and J dropped 0 bases, with 6 bases sitting between them. This chain's CDR3 is CASSPLSSYEQYF. The CDR3 DNA follows: TGTGCCAGCTCACCCCTAAGCTCCTACGAGCAGTACTTC.

The count of this clone is one. V is TRBV4-3 and J is TRBJ1-2; 8 nucleotides align to TRBD1. Germline assignment: CDR1 LGHNA and CDR2 YSLEER. V trimming: 0 bases; J trimming: 8 bases; junction bases outside the gene matches: 8. The CDR3 is 15 residues long. The CDR3, as DNA: TGCGCCAGCAGCCAAGAGTCGACAGGGGCGGCAGGCTACACCTTC. It encodes CASSQESTGAAGYTF.

The chain joins TRBV7-8 to TRBJ2-1; the D gene is possibly TRBD1 (5 bases). The CDR3 length is 16 residues. V lost 5 bases and J lost 3, with 17 bases in between. Germline CDR1 is SGHVS and CDR2 is FQNEAQ. The CDR3 spells CASSIQSWGLYNEQFF. In nucleotides, the CDR3 is TGTGCCAGCAGCATTCAATCGTGGGGCCTCTACAATGAGCAGTTCTTC. Using reference TRBV7-8 and TRBJ2-1 for the parts outside the CDR3, the full variable domain is GAGVSQSPRYKVAKRGQDVALRCDPISGHVSLFWYQQALGQGPEFLTYFQNEAQLDKSGLPSDRFFAERPEGSVSTLKIQRTQQEDSAVYLCASSIQSWGLYNEQFFGPGTRLTVL.

This chain connects TRBV7-9 to TRBJ2-7, with D perhaps matching TRBD1 or TRBD2 (6 bases each). Germline CDR1 and CDR2: SEHNR and FQNEAQ (reference sequence). V lost 5 bases and J 2 bases, leaving 16 bases between the germline ends. The CDR3 is made up of 15 amino acids. In DNA form, the CDR3 reads TGTGCCAGCAGCCAGGGCGGGACAAGAACCTACGAGCAGTACTTC. This translates into CASSQGGTRTYEQYF.

This chain links TRBV15 with TRBJ2-5; D is possibly TRBD1 or TRBD2 (5 bases each). Trimming took 3 bases from V and 5 from J, leaving 10 bases between them. The CDR3 consists of 13 residues. Germline assignment: CDR1 LNHNV and CDR2 YYDKDF (reference sequence). The CDR3 DNA is TGTGCCACCAGCAGTATGAGGGGCGAGACCCAGTACTTC. This encodes CATSSMRGETQYF.

CDR3 DNA sequence: TGTGCCAGCAGCTCCGGGACAGGGGGTTACGAGCAGTACTTC. The encoded protein is CASSSGTGGYEQYF. The chain has TRBV7-2 and TRBJ2-7, with 11 bases matching TRBD1. The CDR3 length is 14 residues. Germline CDR1 reads SGHTA; CDR2 reads FQGNSA. Trimming took 4 bases from V and 4 from J; bases not matched to a gene: 3. Complete variable domain (other parts from reference TRBV7-2 and TRBJ2-7): GAGVSQSPSNKVTEKGKDVELRCDPISGHTALYWYRQSLGQGLEFLIYFQGNSAPDKSGLPSDRFSAERTGGSVSTLTIQRTQQEDSAVYLCASSSGTGGYEQYFGPGTRLTVT.

The chain carries TRBV7-3 and TRBJ1-5; D is unclear. The CDR3 consists of 13 residues. Between the trimmed V and J ends, which lost 4 bases and 3 bases, there was a span of 7 bases. Germline V CDR1 and CDR2: SGHTA, FQGTGA. CDR3 nucleotides: TGTGCCAGCAGCTATAGGTTCAATCAGCCCCAGCATTTT. Protein product: CASSYRFNQPQHF.

The chain joins TRBV6-6 to TRBJ2-5; 10 bases are shared with TRBD1. This CDR3 spans 16 amino acids. Germline trimming cut 6 bases from V and 4 bases from J; bases unmatched to any gene: 11. The germline V gene has CDR1 MNHNY and CDR2 SVGAGI (reference sequence). Here the CDR3 DNA reads TGTGCCAGCAGGCCCGGGCCGGGACAGGGGAGAGAGACCCAGTACTTC. Protein product: CASRPGPGQGRETQYF.

This clone was seen more than once but under ten times. The chain employs TRBV19 and TRBJ2-5, with D unclear. From germline, CDR1 is LNHDA and CDR2 SQIVND (reference sequence). The ends were cut back, 4 bases at V and 3 bases at J, with 12 bases in the middle. The CDR3 loop spans 14 amino acids. The CDR3 region has the DNA TGTGCCAGTAGTACCCCAGGATTAAAAGAGACCCAGTACTTC. This gives the protein CASSTPGLKETQYF.

The J gene is TRBJ2-5, the V gene TRBV19; 9 bases agree with TRBD1. This CDR3 comprises 15 residues. The germline V gene has CDR1 LNHDA and CDR2 SQIVND (reference sequence). Losses at the gene ends were 5 bases for V and 5 bases for J; bases not matched to a gene: 9. The CDR3 coding sequence is TGTGCCAGTAGTGGAAGGACAGGGGACTTGGAGACCCAGTACTTC. Protein: CASSGRTGDLETQYF.